This TCR beta chain was found in a study of beta chain features in type 1 diabetes. Background on the study: Similarity in age, gender and cell yields was seen between patients and healthy donors.

The CDR3 length is 13 residues. The V gene's germline CDR1 is LNHNV and CDR2 YYDKDF (reference sequence). Trimming pared 5 bases from V and 9 bases from J, leaving 14 bases between. TCRB transcripts that were expressed got sequenced, as all of the isolated RNA had been reverse transcribed. Method: immunoSEQ multiplex PCR; TCRdb's copy keeps in-frame clones and lacks some. Of hundreds of thousands of clones in the sample, 14% were seen once. Study-wide results and caveats: Across all four CD4+ subsets, people with type 1 diabetes showed modestly shorter TCRB CDR3s.

This clone has a handful of counts. Antigen specificity is unknown. Via CD45RO/CCR7/CD25/CD127/CD95/CD27, cells of the CD4+ naive, central memory, regulatory and stem cell-like memory subsets were sorted. Material for sequencing was naive CD4+ T cells from blood. The source is a man aged 25 to 45 in good health. V and J are TRBV15 and TRBJ2-1; D not resolved. CDR3 DNA sequence: TGTGCCACCAGCCCGCGACTCAGCGCTGAGCAGTTCTTC. Protein: CATSPRLSAEQFF.